The 12 T cell receptor beta chains below all came from one sample that was sequenced in a study of blood T cell repertoires in COVID-19. The data were produced by immunoSEQ multiplex PCR, yet TCRdb's version contains in-frame clones alone and is incomplete. The table records fewer than 110,000 clones, about 90% of them present only once. Sequencing was performed on peripheral blood. These receptors originate from a human donor in a cohort sampled during active COVID-19.

V usage is TRBV27 and J usage is TRBJ2-3; TRBD2 agrees at 8 bases. CDR3 length equals 17 residues. The V gene end was trimmed by 5 bases and the J gene end by 1 base; junction bases not matched to a gene: 11. Germline lookup yields CDR1 MNHEY and CDR2 SMNVEV (reference sequence). The CDR3 DNA reads as TGTGCCAGCAGTCCCATAGCGGGGAGGCCTCGCACAGATACGCAGTATTTT. Protein product: CASSPIAGRPRTDTQYF.

The chain is built from TRBV19 and TRBJ1-5; possible D gene TRBD1, 5 bases. V was trimmed by 6 bases and J by 2 bases, leaving 20 bases between them. Germline V gene lookup returns CDR1 LNHDA and CDR2 SQIVND (reference sequence). There are 17 residues in the CDR3. CDR3 loop: CASRPSGGGSGNQPQHF. In nucleotides, the CDR3 is TGTGCCAGTAGGCCGAGTGGGGGGGGGAGCGGCAATCAGCCCCAGCATTTT.

V is TRBV7-3 and J is TRBJ2-5; D is undetermined. The V and J ends lost 0 bases and 1 base respectively, with 6 bases between them. The CDR3 covers 14 residues. Germline CDR1 SGHTA, CDR2 FQGTGA. The CDR3 nucleotides are TGTGCCAGCAGCTTAACTGGCCTCCAAGAGACCCAGTACTTC. Translating it yields CASSLTGLQETQYF.

This chain uses TRBV6-2 or TRBV6-3 with TRBJ1-6; maybe TRBD1 (5 bases). This CDR3 is 17 amino acids long. Per the germline V gene, CDR1 is MNHEY and CDR2 is SVGEGT. V was clipped by 0 bases and J by 9 bases, with 18 bases between them. As DNA, the CDR3 is TGTGCCAGCAGTTACTCATTCCGGACACCAAGGAGTTCACCCCTCCACTTT. Its protein is CASSYSFRTPRSSPLHF.

The CDR3 coding sequence is TGTGCCAGCAGCTTAGCCGGGGTCTCTAGCTCCTACAATGAGCAGTTCTTC. Translation gives CASSLAGVSSSYNEQFF. The chain couples TRBV7-2 to TRBJ2-1; possible D gene TRBD2, 5 bases. The CDR3 totals 17 residues. Between the trimmed V and J ends, which lost 0 bases and 0 bases, there was a span of 12 bases. Germline V CDR1 and CDR2: SGHTA, FQGNSA.

The chain is built from TRBV9 and TRBJ2-2, with a tentative D call TRBD1 (6 bases). CDR1 is SGDLS and CDR2 is YYNGEE in the germline V gene. This CDR3 has 16 residues. Deletions cut 3 bases from V and 6 bases from J, with 18 bases between. The CDR3 DNA sequence: TGTGCCAGCAGCGCCCGGGGACATGGGGTGGCCGGGGAGCTGTTTTTT. This codes for CASSARGHGVAGELFF.

The chain employs TRBV7-9 and TRBJ2-5, with D perhaps matching TRBD2 (5 bases). The V and J ends lost 2 bases and 4 bases respectively, with 17 bases between them. The CDR3 extends over 16 amino acids. Germline CDR1 is SEHNR and CDR2 is FQNEAQ (reference sequence). CDR3 DNA: TGTGCCAGCAGCTTATTTCTAGCTCGAAAGTCAGAGACCCAGTACTTC. Translation gives CASSLFLARKSETQYF.

The chain has TRBV28 and TRBJ1-5, with D perhaps matching TRBD1 (5 bases). Germline loops: CDR1 MDHEN, CDR2 SYDVKM. Between the trimmed V and J ends, which lost 3 bases and 3 bases, there was a span of 12 bases. This CDR3 spans 15 amino acids. CDR3 DNA: TGTGCCAGCAGTTTGGAGCAGGGATTCAATCAGCCCCAGCATTTT. Translation: CASSLEQGFNQPQHF.

This clone was counted a single time. The chain links TRBV28 to TRBJ2-5; D possibly corresponds to TRBD2 (6 bases). V lost 8 bases to trimming and J lost 2 bases, with 15 bases between them. This CDR3 comprises 14 residues. Germline lookup yields CDR1 MDHEN and CDR2 SYDVKM. CDR3 amino acids: CASYGSGVQETQYF. The CDR3 DNA follows: TGTGCCAGCTATGGATCGGGGGTGCAAGAGACCCAGTACTTC. Using reference TRBV28 and TRBJ2-5 for the parts outside the CDR3, the full variable domain is DVKVTQSSRYLVKRTGEKVFLECVQDMDHENMFWYRQDPGLGLRLIYFSYDVKMKEKGDIPEGYSVSREKKERFSLILESASTNQTSMYLCASYGSGVQETQYFGPGTRLLVL.

This chain links TRBV11-2 with TRBJ1-2; 11 bases are shared with TRBD1. The J segment lost 3 bases and the V segment lost 4 bases, leaving 4 bases of the junction unmatched. CDR1 is SGHAT and CDR2 is FQNNGV in the germline V gene. This CDR3 spans 15 amino acids. CDR3 region: CASSSRDRGYYGYTF. The DNA for the CDR3 is TGTGCCAGCAGCTCCAGGGACAGGGGGTACTATGGCTACACCTTC.

The V and J genes are TRBV28 and TRBJ1-5; D remains ambiguous. Germline CDR1 reads MDHEN; CDR2 reads SYDVKM. V lost 1 base to trimming and J lost 6 bases, with 16 bases between them. The CDR3 is 16 residues long. The CDR3 region is CASSLFGSGGSQPQHF. The CDR3 DNA sequence: TGTGCCAGCAGTTTATTTGGTTCAGGAGGCAGTCAGCCCCAGCATTTT. Based on the CDR3 plus reference TRBV28 and TRBJ1-5, the full variable domain is DVKVTQSSRYLVKRTGEKVFLECVQDMDHENMFWYRQDPGLGLRLIYFSYDVKMKEKGDIPEGYSVSREKKERFSLILESASTNQTSMYLCASSLFGSGGSQPQHFGDGTRLSIL.

The chain combines TRBV28 with TRBJ1-2; 8 nucleotides agree with TRBD1. Per germline, CDR1 MDHEN and CDR2 SYDVKM. Trimming took 3 bases from V and 8 from J; bases not matched to a gene: 5. The length of the CDR3 is 13 residues. This CDR3 is CASSFLGQDGYTF. Written as DNA, the CDR3 is TGTGCCAGCAGTTTTCTGGGACAGGACGGCTACACCTTC.